The sequence of this T cell receptor beta chain was determined in a study of T cell repertoires in cytomegalovirus infection. Germline loops: CDR1 MNHEY, CDR2 SVGAGI. The CDR3 contains 14 residues. The germline V and J ends were trimmed by 6 bases and 1 base, with 12 bases remaining between them. In this sample, this clonotype turned up many times. Its antigen is currently unknown. TCRdb re-called the reads with MiXCR, one entry per CDR3 protein. The profile shows 650,000 to 900,000 distinct CDR3 sequences, 30% to 35% of them singletons. Sequencing used cultured CD8+ T cells from PBMCs, obtained from culture after CMV antigen stimulation. This chain joins TRBV6-5 and TRBJ1-1; D remains unclear. This TCR was recovered from a human donor in good health (CMV status not recorded). Some clones in this sample may be carry-over from other donors' samples. CDR3 DNA: TGTGCCAGCAGCCCCCGGGCAACGAACACTGAAGCTTTCTTT. It is translated as CASSPRATNTEAFF.